The clone carrying this TCR beta chain was observed a handful of times. Its cognate antigen is unknown. The record originates from a study of cytomegalovirus exposure and HLA in healthy donors. Study results and limitations: The classifier reportedly diagnosed cytomegalovirus status with high sensitivity and specificity. Investigators reported fewer than 200 TCR beta chains as tied to cytomegalovirus.

The CDR3 is made up of 20 amino acids. PCR involved 60 Vbeta and 13 Jbeta primers. The assay was immunoSEQ multiplex PCR, and TCRdb's table has in-frame clones only and misses some. This sample has 100,000 to 140,000 clones, with roughly 70% found just once. Although they were nominally healthy when sampled, donors likely had unrecorded immune exposures. This chain uses TRBV7-5 with TRBJ1-6; the DNA was not compared with TRBD1, the D call given in the table. TRBV7-5 is tagged as a pseudogene. The sample was PBMCs. This TCR came from a woman aged 40-49 years in good health and CMV-seropositive. As DNA, the CDR3 is TGTGCCAGAAGCTTAGGTGTCTCGGGGGAAGGGACAGGGGGTAGTTCACCCCTCCACTTT. Its translation: CARSLGVSGEGTGGSSPLHF.